A selection of T cell receptor beta chains follows, all from one sample in a study of blood T cell repertoires in COVID-19. Clones were sequenced by immunoSEQ multiplex PCR, and TCRdb holds only the in-frame ones, with some missing. Here the sample spans 50,000 to 65,000 clones, approximately 88% being singletons. Sample: peripheral blood. The receptors come from a man between 60 and 75 years old with COVID-19, enrolled during active disease. CDR3s include the opening cysteine and the closing phenylalanine or tryptophan. D genes are given only for firm matches. Clone size, where shown, is once, few, many, or a class for clones that have expanded.

TRBJ1-5	once	-	12	TRBV29-1	CSVVSGNQPQHF	TGCAGCGTTGTCTCCGGCAATCAGCCCCAGCATTTT
TRBJ2-3	-	TRBD2	14	TRBV10-2	CASSLAGVGDTQYF	TGCGCCAGCAGTCTAGCGGGGGTAGGTGATACGCAGTATTTT
TRBJ2-1	-	-	14	TRBV11-3	CASSLESQGIEQFF	TGTGCCAGCAGCTTAGAGTCCCAGGGAATTGAGCAGTTCTTC
TRBJ2-3	-	TRBD1	15	TRBV2	CASTLRGQGTDTQYF	TGTGCCAGCACCCTCAGGGGGCAAGGCACAGATACGCAGTATTTT
TRBJ2-7	-	-	12	TRBV10-2	CASSETGYEQYF	TGCGCCAGCAGTGAAACAGGATACGAGCAGTACTTC
TRBJ2-3	-	TRBD2	14	TRBV5-4	CASSAGGGADTQYF	TGTGCCAGCAGCGCCGGGGGAGGGGCAGATACGCAGTATTTT
TRBJ1-1	-	-	14	TRBV5-1	CASSLESGVTEAFF	TGCGCCAGCAGCTTGGAGTCCGGGGTCACTGAAGCTTTCTTT
TRBJ1-1	few	TRBD1	14	TRBV2	CASSETGPNTEAFF	TGTGCCAGCAGCGAGACAGGGCCGAACACTGAAGCTTTCTTT
TRBJ2-7	-	TRBD2	16	TRBV18	CASSPPGLAGVGEQYF	TGTGCCAGCTCACCGCCGGGACTAGCGGGAGTGGGGGAGCAGTACTTC
TRBJ2-1	-	TRBD1	13	TRBV12-3/TRBV12-4	CASRTGNGLEQFF	TGTGCCAGCCGGACAGGGAACGGTCTTGAGCAGTTCTTC
TRBJ2-5	-	TRBD2	16	TRBV7-9	CASSIPTSSPWETQYF	TGTGCCAGCAGCATCCCGACTAGCTCCCCTTGGGAGACCCAGTACTTC
TRBJ2-3	-	TRBD2	16	TRBV5-4	CASSLGLAGGTDTQYF	TGTGCCAGCAGCTTGGGATTAGCGGGGGGCACAGATACGCAGTATTTT
TRBJ1-4	few	-	14	TRBV4-1	CASRLVGGDEKLFF	TGCGCCAGCAGATTGGTGGGGGGTGACGAAAAACTGTTTTTT
TRBJ1-2	-	-	17	TRBV4-2	CASSQEATGGTNYGYTF	TGTGCCAGCAGCCAAGAGGCTACCGGGGGTACTAACTATGGCTACACCTTC
TRBJ1-4	-	-	15	TRBV7-6	CASSLTAQPNEKLFF	TGTGCCAGCAGCTTAACAGCACAGCCTAATGAAAAACTGTTTTTT
TRBJ2-1	few	TRBD2	18	TRBV7-9	CASSSTQTSGSSYNEQFF	TGTGCCAGCAGCTCCACCCAGACTAGCGGAAGCTCCTACAATGAGCAGTTCTTC
TRBJ1-2	-	-	12	TRBV2	CASSEGGYGYTF	TGTGCCAGCAGTGAAGGAGGCTATGGCTACACCTTC
TRBJ1-1	many	TRBD1	17	TRBV7-9	CASSPGGTGSLNTEAFF	TGTGCCAGCAGCCCCGGCGGGACAGGGTCTTTGAACACTGAAGCTTTCTTT
TRBJ2-7	-	TRBD1	15	TRBV5-4	CASSPQGADSYEQYF	TGTGCCAGCAGCCCCCAGGGGGCCGATTCCTACGAGCAGTACTTC
TRBJ1-5	-	-	14	TRBV30	CAWSSAGWNQPQHF	TGTGCCTGGAGTTCTGCAGGTTGGAATCAGCCCCAGCATTTT
TRBJ2-5	-	TRBD2	16	TRBV5-6	CASSFPGLAVQETQYF	TGTGCCAGCAGCTTCCCGGGACTAGCGGTCCAAGAGACCCAGTACTTC
TRBJ2-1	-	TRBD1	16	TRBV15	CATSRGGQGGYNEQFF	TGTGCCACCAGCAGAGGGGGACAGGGGGGATACAATGAGCAGTTCTTC
TRBJ2-7	-	-	15	TRBV11-2	CASSLVASVPYEQYF	TGTGCCAGCAGCTTGGTGGCTAGCGTACCCTACGAGCAGTACTTC
TRBJ1-4	-	-	15	TRBV5-1	CASSLEQATNEKLFF	TGCGCCAGCAGCTTGGAGCAGGCAACTAATGAAAAACTGTTTTTT
TRBJ2-7	-	-	13	TRBV6-5	CASSQANWNEQYF	TGTGCCAGCAGCCAGGCTAATTGGAACGAGCAGTACTTC
TRBJ1-5	-	TRBD1	16	TRBV24-1	CATSDLSEGAGQPQHF	TGTGCCACCAGTGATTTATCTGAGGGGGCTGGGCAGCCCCAGCATTTT
TRBJ1-2	-	TRBD1	13	TRBV30	CAWRSVGGFGYTF	TGTGCCTGGAGATCAGTAGGGGGCTTTGGCTACACCTTC
TRBJ2-2	-	-	14	TRBV5-1	CASSLTSQTGELFF	TGCGCCAGCAGCTTGACTAGCCAGACCGGGGAGCTGTTTTTT
TRBJ1-2	-	-	17	TRBV11-2	CASSHITTSGAQHGYTF	TGTGCCAGCAGTCATATCACTACGTCAGGGGCGCAACATGGCTACACCTTC
TRBJ1-1	few	-	13	TRBV3-1/TRBV3-2	CASSQSTTPEAFF	TGTGCCAGCAGCCAATCGACAACCCCTGAAGCTTTCTTT
TRBJ2-3	-	TRBD2	17	TRBV24-1	CATSAPTSGGSTDTQYF	TGTGCCACCAGTGCCCCGACTAGCGGGGGAAGCACAGATACGCAGTATTTT
TRBJ1-2	-	-	14	TRBV2	CASSRTVQDYGYTF	TGTGCCAGCAGTCGGACAGTTCAAGACTATGGCTACACCTTC
TRBJ1-2	-	-	12	TRBV15	CATNHQGNGYTF	TGTGCCACCAATCATCAGGGGAATGGCTACACCTTC
TRBJ1-2	-	-	15	TRBV4-1	CASSQDRTISYGYTF	TGCGCCAGCAGCCAAGATAGAACGATCTCCTATGGCTACACCTTC
TRBJ1-5	-	TRBD1	14	TRBV5-6	CASSYGQGNQPQHF	TGTGCCAGCAGCTATGGACAGGGCAATCAGCCCCAGCATTTT
TRBJ1-4	-	-	16	TRBV19	CASSIVGDRSFEKLFF	TGTGCCAGTAGTATAGTCGGAGACAGGAGTTTTGAAAAACTGTTTTTT